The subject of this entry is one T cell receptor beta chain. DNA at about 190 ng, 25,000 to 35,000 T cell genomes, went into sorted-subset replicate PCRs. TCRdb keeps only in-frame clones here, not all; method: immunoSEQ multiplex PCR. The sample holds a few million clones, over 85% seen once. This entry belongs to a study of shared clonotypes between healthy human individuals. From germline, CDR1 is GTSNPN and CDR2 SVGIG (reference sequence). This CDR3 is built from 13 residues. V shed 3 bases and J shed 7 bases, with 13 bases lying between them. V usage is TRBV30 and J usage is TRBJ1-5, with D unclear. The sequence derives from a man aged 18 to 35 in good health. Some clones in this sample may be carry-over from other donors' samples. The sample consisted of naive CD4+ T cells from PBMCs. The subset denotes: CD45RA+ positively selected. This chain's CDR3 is CAWSSSLGQPQHF. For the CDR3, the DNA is TGTGCCTGGAGCTCGTCACTAGGACAGCCCCAGCATTTT.